This T cell receptor (beta chain) was profiled in a study of T cell responses to AZD1222 COVID-19 vaccine. The CDR3 covers 15 residues. Germline V CDR1 and CDR2: SGHTA, FQGTGA. V was shortened by 2 bases and J by 3 bases, with 11 bases between the two germline ends. Repertoires were generated with immunoSEQ multiplex PCR, while TCRdb's copy carries only in-frame clones and drops some. Of about 130,000 clones in the sample, approximately 86% were seen once. This chain links TRBV7-3 with TRBJ2-1; D perhaps matches TRBD2 (6 bases). Material: peripheral blood, obtained on day 0 of AZD1222 vaccination. The clonotype comes from an adult in good health. This chain's CDR3 is CASSLQEGRYNEQFF. The CDR3 nucleotides read TGTGCCAGCAGCTTACAGGAGGGCCGCTACAATGAGCAGTTCTTC.